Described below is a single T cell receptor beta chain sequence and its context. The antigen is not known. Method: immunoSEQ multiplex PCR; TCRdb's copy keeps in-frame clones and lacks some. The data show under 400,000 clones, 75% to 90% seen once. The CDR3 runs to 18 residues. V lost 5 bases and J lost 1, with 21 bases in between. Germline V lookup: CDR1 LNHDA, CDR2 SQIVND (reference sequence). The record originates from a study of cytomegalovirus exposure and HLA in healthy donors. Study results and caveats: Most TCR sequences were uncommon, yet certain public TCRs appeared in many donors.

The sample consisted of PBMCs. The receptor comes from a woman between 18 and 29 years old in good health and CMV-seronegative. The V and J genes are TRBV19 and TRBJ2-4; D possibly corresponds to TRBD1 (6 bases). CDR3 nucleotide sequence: TGTGCCAGTAGTCCGGGCGGAGGACAGAGTGGGGCCAAAAACATTCAGTACTTC. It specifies CASSPGGGQSGAKNIQYF. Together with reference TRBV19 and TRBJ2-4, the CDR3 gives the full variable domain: DGGITQSPKYLFRKEGQNVTLSCEQNLNHDAMYWYRQDPGQGLRLIYYSQIVNDFQKGDIAEGYSVSREKKESFPLTVTSAQKNPTAFYLCASSPGGGQSGAKNIQYFGAGTRLSVL.